This T cell receptor (beta chain) stems from a study of cytomegalovirus exposure and HLA in healthy donors. Study outcomes and limitations: Three of the chains that were CMV-associated were confirmed in vitro to be specific for CMV antigens. A later analysis linked a missense DCLRE1C variant to TCR beta V- and J-gene trimming. Altogether, some 170 TCR beta chains were recorded as cytomegalovirus-associated.

PCR used 60 Vbeta primers and 13 Jbeta primers. In the original workflow: A follow-up analysis tallied tens of millions of unique TCR beta chains, some 11 million shared. The method was immunoSEQ multiplex PCR; TCRdb's version includes in-frame clones alone and lacks a portion of them. The V and J calls and clone size come from that table; D and trimming were worked out from the DNA. The profile shows roughly 250,000 clones, about 80% of them singletons. Worth noting for this clone: The antigen is undetermined.

This TCR came from a girl aged 2 to 10 in good health and CMV-seronegative. Sequencing input: PBMCs.

CDR3 protein: CASSSGTSGGRSSYEQYF. Written as DNA, the CDR3 is TGTGCCAGCAGCTCCGGGACTAGCGGGGGCCGGAGCTCCTACGAGCAGTACTTC. The chain links TRBV11-2 to TRBJ2-7; 14 bases map to TRBD2. V shed 4 bases and J 0 bases; nucleotides not matched to a gene: 8. CDR3 length equals 18 residues. Germline CDR1 reads SGHAT; CDR2 reads FQNNGV.